Sequencing of this TCR beta chain was carried out in a study of CD8 T cells in ankylosing spondylitis. Findings of the study overall: Characteristic, it appeared, of ankylosing spondylitis blood was a TCR beta motif of seven or eight highly homologous variants. Disease-linked clones were CD8+ and relatively rare in peripheral blood.

CDR3 length: 14 amino acids. Germline assignment: CDR1 SGHTA and CDR2 FQGNSA. Trimming cost V 2 bases and J 7 bases, with 12 bases left between them. Quantitative 5'-RACE with molecular barcodes was used to make the TCR beta libraries. TCRdb ran MiXCR on the 5' RACE reads and lists one entry per CDR3 protein. The table lists approximately 300,000 distinct CDR3 sequences, around 18% of them singletons. This clonotype was recorded a few times. No antigen is known for it. The rearrangement links TRBV7-2 to TRBJ1-5; D is perhaps TRBD1 (5 bases). The sequencing input was blood, either unsorted or a sorted T cell fraction (not recorded which). The clonotype comes from a male donor with ankylosing spondylitis or in good health (not recorded which). The DNA for the CDR3 is TGTGCCAGCAGCTTAAAGGCAGGGAGCCAGCCCCAGCATTTT. The encoded protein is CASSLKAGSQPQHF.